These 27 T cell receptor beta chains were all obtained from the same sample, sequenced in a study of cytomegalovirus exposure and HLA in healthy donors. The PCR made use of 60 Vbeta and 13 Jbeta primers. Some clones are missing from TCRdb's copy, which holds only in-frame ones; the method was immunoSEQ multiplex PCR. The data contain under 150,000 clones, 84% of them singletons. Input material: PBMCs. The receptor source for this set is a man aged 50-60 years in good health and CMV-seronegative.

The genes are TRBV19 and TRBJ2-7, with D maybe TRBD1 (5 bases). The V end was cut by 3 bases, the J end by 7 bases, with 10 bases between. Per germline, CDR1 LNHDA and CDR2 SQIVND (reference sequence). The length of the CDR3 is 12 residues. CDR3 DNA sequence: TGTGCCAGTAGTATCCCAGGGATGGAGCAGTACTTC. Translating it yields CASSIPGMEQYF.

The chain carries TRBV5-1 and TRBJ1-1; 9 nucleotides align to TRBD1. V was pared by 0 bases and J by 8 bases, with 8 bases of the junction left unmatched. This CDR3 is built from 15 residues. In germline, CDR1 is SGHRS, CDR2 YFSETQ. The chain's CDR3 is CASSLAGTGYSEAFF. The CDR3, as DNA: TGCGCCAGCAGCTTGGCCGGGACAGGGTATTCGGAAGCTTTCTTT.

This clone was counted a single time. This chain connects TRBV25-1 to TRBJ1-5, with TRBD1 matching over 7 bases. The V and J ends lost 8 bases and 7 bases, in that order; junction bases with no gene match: 11. There are 14 residues in the CDR3. Germline V gene sequence: CDR1 MGHDK, CDR2 SYGVNS. The DNA of the CDR3 is TGTGCCAGCCGACAGACAGGGTCGGACCAGCCCCAGCATTTT. The encoded protein is CASRQTGSDQPQHF.

The gene calls are TRBV19 and TRBJ1-2, with a possible D match to TRBD1 (5 bases). The germline gives CDR1 LNHDA, CDR2 SQIVND (reference sequence). This CDR3 has 19 residues. V lost 0 bases to trimming and J lost 5 bases, with 25 bases between them. CDR3 sequence (DNA): TGTGCCAGTAGTATAGATGCTTTGCTGAGACAGCCAACCGCATATGGCTACACCTTC. This sequence encodes CASSIDALLRQPTAYGYTF.

The chain combines TRBV6-5 with TRBJ1-1; TRBD1 agrees at 9 bases. The CDR3 has 14 amino acids. Trimming took 6 bases from V and 1 from J; bases not matched to a gene: 3. From germline, CDR1 is MNHEY and CDR2 SVGAGI. The CDR3 coding sequence is TGTGCCAGCAGCGTGACAGGGGGGAACACTGAAGCTTTCTTT. It codes for CASSVTGGNTEAFF.

The rearrangement joins TRBV5-1 to TRBJ1-1; 12 bases align to TRBD1. Germline V gene sequence: CDR1 SGHRS, CDR2 YFSETQ. This CDR3 region has 16 residues. The J segment lost 5 bases and the V segment lost 4 bases, leaving 9 bases of the junction unmatched. DNA for the CDR3: TGCGCCAGCAGCCCGGGACAGGGGGCCCAGAAGACTGAAGCTTTCTTT. Protein product: CASSPGQGAQKTEAFF.

The chain joins TRBV5-1 to TRBJ2-1, with 9 bases matching TRBD2. Germline CDR1 is SGHRS and CDR2 is YFSETQ. The CDR3 contains 16 residues. With 0 bases clipped from V and 7 bases from J, the junction kept 8 bases outside the gene matches. Written as DNA, the CDR3 is TGCGCCAGCAGCTTGGCTGGTAGCGGGGGAATAAATGAGCAGTTCTTC. It specifies CASSLAGSGGINEQFF.

The chain is built from TRBV2 and TRBJ2-1, with a tentative D call TRBD2 (6 bases). This CDR3 has 14 residues. V was clipped by 5 bases and J by 5 bases, with 13 bases between them. From germline, CDR1 is SNHLY and CDR2 FYNNEI. CDR3 DNA sequence: TGTGCCAGCAGTAGGTCGGGGGTAGACAATGAGCAGTTCTTC. Translating gives CASSRSGVDNEQFF.

This chain uses TRBV7-3 with TRBJ2-7, with TRBD1 identical over 8 bases. Germline-derived CDR1 and CDR2 are SGHTA and FQGTGA. This CDR3 contains 13 residues. J lost 5 bases, V lost 6 bases, and 6 bases had no gene match. In DNA form, the CDR3 reads TGTGCCAGCAGTTACCGGACAGGGCACGAGCAGTACTTC. This sequence encodes CASSYRTGHEQYF.

The chain uses TRBV4-2 and TRBJ2-7, with 8 bases that match TRBD1. The CDR3 has 16 residues. Germline V gene lookup returns CDR1 LGHNA and CDR2 YNFKEQ. V shed 2 bases and J 2 bases; nucleotides not matched to a gene: 8. This CDR3 is CASSQRGTGQTYEQYF. In DNA form, the CDR3 reads TGTGCCAGCAGCCAACGAGGGACAGGACAAACCTACGAGCAGTACTTC.

Only a few counts were recorded for this clone. The rearrangement uses TRBV30 and TRBJ1-2; 7 positions match TRBD1. This CDR3 region has 13 residues. Germline V gene lookup returns CDR1 GTSNPN and CDR2 SVGIG (reference sequence). Trimming removed 5 bases from V and 4 bases from J; junction bases left unmatched: 7. The CDR3 is CAWARDRPYGYTF. The CDR3 nucleotides read TGTGCCTGGGCCCGGGACAGACCCTATGGCTACACCTTC.

V usage is TRBV5-1 and J usage is TRBJ1-2, with 11 positions matching TRBD1. The V and J ends lost 0 bases and 8 bases, in that order; junction bases with no gene match: 3. Germline loops: CDR1 SGHRS, CDR2 YFSETQ. The CDR3 runs 14 residues. This chain's CDR3 is CASSLAGTGGGYTF. CDR3 DNA: TGCGCCAGCAGCTTGGCCGGGACAGGGGGAGGCTACACCTTC. Combining the CDR3 with reference TRBV5-1 and TRBJ1-2 gives the whole variable domain KAGVTQTPRYLIKTRGQQVTLSCSPISGHRSVSWYQQTPGQGLQFLFEYFSETQRNKGNFPGRFSGRQFSNSRSEMNVSTLELGDSALYLCASSLAGTGGGYTFGSGTRLTVV.

The chain carries TRBV5-6 and TRBJ1-2; TRBD1 is a possible D gene (6 bases). Trimming left V 3 bases short and J 5 bases short, with 20 bases between. From germline, CDR1 is SGHDT and CDR2 YYEEEE. This CDR3 is 16 amino acids long. The CDR3 region has the DNA TGTGCCAGCAGCTCGATAAGTACAGGGTTTGGGTATGGCTACACCTTC. Residues: CASSSISTGFGYGYTF.

V usage is TRBV7-9 and J usage is TRBJ2-5; possibly TRBD1 for D (6 bases). V was pared by 1 base and J by 2 bases, with 17 bases between. Germline loops: CDR1 SEHNR, CDR2 FQNEAQ (reference sequence). The CDR3 runs to 17 residues. The CDR3 here is CASSLVTFGQQQETQYF. CDR3 sequence (DNA): TGTGCCAGCAGCTTAGTTACTTTCGGACAGCAGCAAGAGACCCAGTACTTC. Looking up the rest from reference TRBV7-9 and TRBJ2-5 gives the full variable domain: DTGVSQNPRHKITKRGQNVTFRCDPISEHNRLYWYRQTLGQGPEFLTYFQNEAQLEKSRLLSDRFSAERPKGSFSTLEIQRTEQGDSAMYLCASSLVTFGQQQETQYFGPGTRLLVL.

V and J are TRBV30 and TRBJ2-7; D possibly corresponds to TRBD1 (6 bases). CDR3 length equals 12 residues. From germline, CDR1 is GTSNPN and CDR2 SVGIG (reference sequence). V was clipped by 2 bases and J by 3 bases, with 8 bases between them. CDR3 sequence reads: CAWSSTGYEQYF. The CDR3, as DNA: TGTGCCTGGAGTTCGACAGGCTACGAGCAGTACTTC.

The V call is TRBV5-4, the J call TRBJ1-1; D gene ambiguous. Germline CDR1 SGHNT, CDR2 YYREEE (reference sequence). The length of the CDR3 is 15 residues. V lost 1 base to trimming and J lost 1 base, with 11 bases between them. CDR3 protein: CASSLIGQENTEAFF. CDR3 nucleotides: TGTGCCAGCAGCTTGATCGGCCAGGAGAACACTGAAGCTTTCTTT.

J is TRBJ1-3 and V is TRBV29-1; no firm D call. The CDR3 has 14 amino acids. V shed 7 bases and J shed 0 bases, with 13 bases lying between them. Germline V lookup: CDR1 SQVTM, CDR2 ANQGSEA. The CDR3 DNA sequence: TGCAGCGCTTTAGACTCCAACTCTGGAAACACCATATATTTT. This codes for CSALDSNSGNTIYF. The entire variable domain, with the rest obtained from reference TRBV29-1 and TRBJ1-3, is as follows: SAVISQKPSRDICQRGTSLTIQCQVDSQVTMMFWYRQQPGQSLTLIATANQGSEATYESGFVIDKFPISRPNLTFSTLTVSNMSPEDSSIYLCSALDSNSGNTIYFGEGSWLTVV.

V gene TRBV5-4 combines with J gene TRBJ1-6; 7 bases map to TRBD1. The germline V gene has CDR1 SGHNT and CDR2 YYREEE (reference sequence). V was pared by 0 bases and J by 5 bases, with 11 bases of the junction left unmatched. The CDR3 is made up of 18 amino acids. Here the CDR3 DNA reads TGTGCCAGCAGCTTGGGAGGGACAGATAAAGTGGATAATTCACCCCTCCACTTT. Encoded protein: CASSLGGTDKVDNSPLHF.

The chain employs TRBV5-4 and TRBJ1-1, with D possibly matching TRBD1 (6 bases). The germline CDR1 and CDR2 sequences are SGHNT and YYREEE (reference sequence). The CDR3 totals 15 residues. Trimming left V 4 bases short and J 5 bases short, with 18 bases between. CDR3 protein: CASSSKTGAGTEAFF. DNA for the CDR3: TGTGCCAGCAGCAGTAAGACAGGAGCGGGGACTGAAGCTTTCTTT.

This clone was picked up a small number of times. The J gene is TRBJ2-7, the V gene TRBV29-1; 7 nucleotides agree with TRBD2. The CDR3 runs to 13 residues. The V gene end was trimmed by 7 bases and the J gene end by 4 bases; junction bases not matched to a gene: 10. CDR1 and CDR2 from the germline V gene are SQVTM and ANQGSEA. The DNA for the CDR3 is TGCAGCGCTGGGGGAGGGGCCGGATACGAGCAGTACTTC. Translation: CSAGGGAGYEQYF.

This clone was recorded only once. The chain combines TRBV15 with TRBJ1-2; 10 bases are shared with TRBD1. The V segment lost 1 base and the J segment 8 bases; nucleotides outside the gene matches: 7. The V gene's germline CDR1 is LNHNV and CDR2 YYDKDF (reference sequence). The CDR3 loop spans 15 amino acids. In nucleotides, the CDR3 is TGTGCCACCAGCAGAGGGGTAGGACAGGGGGAGGGCTACACCTTC. Translated: CATSRGVGQGEGYTF. Variable domain in full (rest from reference TRBV15 and TRBJ1-2): DAMVIQNPRYQVTQFGKPVTLSCSQTLNHNVMYWYQQKSSQAPKLLFHYYDKDFNNEADTPDNFQSRRPNTSFCFLDIRSPGLGDTAMYLCATSRGVGQGEGYTFGSGTRLTVV.

The gene calls are TRBV5-4 and TRBJ1-3; weak D call: TRBD1 (5 bases). The length of the CDR3 is 18 residues. With 4 bases removed from V and 0 bases from J, the gap between germline ends came to 20 bases. Germline V gives CDR1 SGHNT, CDR2 YYREEE (reference sequence). The CDR3, as DNA: TGTGCCAGCAGCCTTTTAGGGCAGGGCTCCCACTCTGGAAACACCATATATTTT. Its protein is CASSLLGQGSHSGNTIYF.

V and J are TRBV7-2 and TRBJ1-3, with D possibly matching TRBD1 (5 bases). V lost 4 bases to trimming and J lost 0 bases, with 16 bases between them. The CDR3 consists of 17 residues. The germline CDR1 and CDR2 sequences are SGHTA and FQGNSA. The CDR3 coding sequence is TGTGCCAGCAGCTCCCCTTCTGGCGGGGGCTCTGGAAACACCATATATTTT. This gives the protein CASSSPSGGGSGNTIYF.

The chain combines TRBV30 with TRBJ2-7, with 8 bases fitting TRBD2. This CDR3 spans 14 amino acids. Trimming cost V 5 bases and J 4 bases; bases outside gene matches: 10. Germline V gene data show CDR1 as GTSNPN and CDR2 as SVGIG (reference sequence). The CDR3, as DNA: TGTGCCTGGGCCCGGGGGGGCCACGTATACGAGCAGTACTTC. This codes for CAWARGGHVYEQYF.

This chain joins TRBV6-4 and TRBJ1-2; 9 bases line up with TRBD1. The ends lost 3 bases at V and 8 bases at J; junction bases unmatched: 4. This CDR3 region has 13 residues. CDR1 MRHNA and CDR2 SNTAGT come from the germline V gene. Here the CDR3 reads CASSETGGDGYTF. The CDR3 nucleotides are TGTGCCAGCAGTGAGACAGGGGGGGACGGCTACACCTTC.

CDR3 in amino acids: CASWSGANYGYTF. In DNA form, the CDR3 reads TGTGCCAGCTGGTCAGGGGCTAACTATGGCTACACCTTC. This chain uses TRBV2 with TRBJ1-2; tentative D call: TRBD1 (6 bases). Germline CDR1 SNHLY, CDR2 FYNNEI. With 8 bases removed from V and 0 bases from J, the gap between germline ends came to 10 bases. The CDR3 consists of 13 residues.

The chain has TRBV4-3 and TRBJ2-3, with 12 positions matching TRBD2. V was clipped by 0 bases and J by 0 bases; unmatched bases: 4. Germline V gene sequence: CDR1 LGHNA, CDR2 YSLEER. The CDR3 sequence is 18 residues long. DNA for the CDR3: TGCGCCAGCAGCCAAGATCTGCTAGCGGGGGGGAGCACAGATACGCAGTATTTT. It is translated as CASSQDLLAGGSTDTQYF.